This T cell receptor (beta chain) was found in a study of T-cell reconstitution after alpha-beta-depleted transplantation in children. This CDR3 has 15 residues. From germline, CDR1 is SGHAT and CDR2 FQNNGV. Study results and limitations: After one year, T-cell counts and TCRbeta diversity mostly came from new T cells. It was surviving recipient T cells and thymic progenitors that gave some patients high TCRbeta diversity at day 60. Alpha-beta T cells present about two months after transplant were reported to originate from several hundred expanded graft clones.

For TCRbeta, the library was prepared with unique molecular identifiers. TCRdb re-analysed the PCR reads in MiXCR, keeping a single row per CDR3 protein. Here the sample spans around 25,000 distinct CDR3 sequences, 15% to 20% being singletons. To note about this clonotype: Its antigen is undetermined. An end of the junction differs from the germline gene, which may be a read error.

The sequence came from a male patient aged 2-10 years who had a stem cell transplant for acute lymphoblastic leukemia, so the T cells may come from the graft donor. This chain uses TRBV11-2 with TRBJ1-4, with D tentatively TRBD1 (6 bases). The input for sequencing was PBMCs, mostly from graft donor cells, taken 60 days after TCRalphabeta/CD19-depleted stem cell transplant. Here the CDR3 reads CASSESDSPNEKLFF. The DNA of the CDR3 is TGTGCCAGCAGCGAGTCGGACAGCCCTAACGAAAAACTGTTTTTT.